These 31 T cell receptor beta chains were sequenced from one sample in a study of vaccination effects on CD4 cells after COVID-19. At the end of around 11 days of culture, CD4+ T cells were isolated. Sequenced by immunoSEQ multiplex PCR; TCRdb stores in-frame clones only, minus some. The sample holds about 74,000 clones; roughly three quarters are singletons and the top ten take about 2.1%. Their antigen targets remain unknown. The specimen was CD4+ T cells from PBMCs cultured without peptide, collected before COVID-19 vaccination. The receptors stem from a human donor who received a COVID-19 vaccine.

CDR3 DNA: TGCGCCAGCAGCTTGGGGGCAGCCTCTGGGGCCAACGTCCTGACTTTC. As protein: CASSLGAASGANVLTF. The chain links TRBV5-1 to TRBJ2-6; D not certain. Germline lookup yields CDR1 SGHRS and CDR2 YFSETQ. There are 16 residues in the CDR3. Trimming removed 0 bases from V and 0 bases from J, with 7 bases in between.

The chain couples TRBV7-9 to TRBJ2-3; possible D gene TRBD2, 5 bases. V was pared by 0 bases and J by 0 bases, with 7 bases between. Germline loops: CDR1 SEHNR, CDR2 FQNEAQ (reference sequence). This CDR3 spans 15 amino acids. The CDR3 sequence is CASSLAGASTDTQYF. The DNA for the CDR3 is TGTGCCAGCAGCTTAGCGGGAGCTAGCACAGATACGCAGTATTTT.

The chain has TRBV9 and TRBJ2-6; no reliable D call. The CDR3 length is 14 residues. V was shortened by 4 bases and J by 2 bases, with 7 bases between the two germline ends. In germline, CDR1 is SGDLS, CDR2 YYNGEE. In nucleotides, the CDR3 is TGTGCCAGCAGCTCCCACGCTGGGGCCAACGTCCTGACTTTC. Residues: CASSSHAGANVLTF.

The gene calls are TRBV19 and TRBJ2-6, with 8 bases fitting TRBD1. CDR3 length: 16 residues. J lost 0 bases, V lost 8 bases, and 6 bases had no gene match. In germline, CDR1 is LNHDA, CDR2 SQIVND (reference sequence). The DNA for the CDR3 is TGTGCCAGTCGACAGGGGCTTTACTCTGGGGCCAACGTCCTGACTTTC. Encoded protein: CASRQGLYSGANVLTF.

This clone was seen once. The chain is built from TRBV7-2 and TRBJ2-2; 10 nucleotides match TRBD1. Germline lookup yields CDR1 SGHTA and CDR2 FQGNSA. The V segment lost 4 bases and the J segment 0 bases; nucleotides outside the gene matches: 11. This CDR3 has 19 amino acids. The CDR3 region has the DNA TGTGCCAGCAGCTCGGGACAGGGGCGACCCCAAACGAACACCGGGGAGCTGTTTTTT. It is translated as CASSSGQGRPQTNTGELFF.

This clone showed up just once. The chain carries TRBV19 and TRBJ1-4, with D unclear. Germline V gene sequence: CDR1 LNHDA, CDR2 SQIVND (reference sequence). The CDR3 loop spans 14 amino acids. Trimming took 4 bases from V and 4 from J, leaving 10 bases between them. DNA for the CDR3: TGTGCCAGTAGTAGTGGAGGGCTTAATGAAAAACTGTTTTTT. Translation gives CASSSGGLNEKLFF.

The chain uses TRBV25-1 and TRBJ1-2, with D uncertain. This CDR3 region has 14 residues. V lost 4 bases and J 3 bases, leaving 12 bases between the germline ends. Germline V lookup: CDR1 MGHDK, CDR2 SYGVNS. The CDR3 DNA reads TGTGCCAGCAGTGTCTTCGGAGGGCACTATGGCTACACCTTC. Protein: CASSVFGGHYGYTF.

This CDR3 reads CASSPMDGGRENQPQHF. In nucleotides, the CDR3 is TGTGCCAGCAGCCCTATGGATGGGGGACGGGAAAATCAGCCCCAGCATTTT. The chain employs TRBV6-2 or TRBV6-3 and TRBJ1-5; a weak D match, TRBD1 (5 bases). The CDR3 runs 17 residues. V was pared by 6 bases and J by 4 bases, with 22 bases between. The V gene's germline CDR1 is MNHEY and CDR2 SVGEGT.

The chain carries TRBV3-1 (or the pseudogene TRBV3-2) and TRBJ1-5; unclear D gene. Trimming left V 4 bases short and J 7 bases short, with 14 bases between. Germline CDR1 and CDR2: LGHDT and YNNKEL (reference sequence). This CDR3 is 14 amino acids long. CDR3 residues: CASSLLLSGQPQHF. The CDR3, as DNA: TGTGCCAGCAGCCTACTATTGAGCGGCCAGCCCCAGCATTTT.

This clone was observed a few times. This chain links TRBV5-1 with TRBJ1-2; maybe TRBD1 (6 bases). The CDR3 extends over 15 amino acids. Germline CDR1 reads SGHRS; CDR2 reads YFSETQ. Trimming left V 4 bases short and J 3 bases short, with 16 bases between. The CDR3 sequence is CASSPGAQSHYGYTF. The CDR3, as DNA: TGCGCCAGCAGCCCGGGGGCACAGAGTCACTATGGCTACACCTTC.

This clone was recorded only once. The rearrangement joins TRBV4-2 to TRBJ1-5; D not certain. Germline CDR1 reads LGHNA; CDR2 reads YNFKEQ. This CDR3 region has 15 residues. Trimming cost V 0 bases and J 7 bases, with 13 bases left between them. The CDR3 spells CASSQDSGGRQPQHF. The CDR3 bases are TGTGCCAGCAGCCAAGATAGCGGTGGCAGGCAGCCCCAGCATTTT.

The CDR3 nucleotides are TGTGCCAGCAGCTCAGCGACAGGGACCTATGGCTACACCTTC. It translates to CASSSATGTYGYTF. The gene calls are TRBV7-2 and TRBJ1-2, with TRBD1 matching over 7 bases. The length of the CDR3 is 14 residues. The germline CDR1 and CDR2 sequences are SGHTA and FQGNSA. V trimming: 4 bases; J trimming: 4 bases; junction bases outside the gene matches: 6.

The chain recombines TRBV7-2 with TRBJ1-2, with a possible D match to TRBD1 (5 bases). Trimming removed 5 bases from V and 6 bases from J, with 13 bases in between. This CDR3 is built from 13 residues. Germline CDR1 and CDR2: SGHTA and FQGNSA. Written as DNA, the CDR3 is TGTGCCAGCAGCCTTCTACCAGGGAATGGCTACACCTTC. Translating it yields CASSLLPGNGYTF.

The chain couples TRBV5-1 to TRBJ2-3, with TRBD1 identical over 7 bases. The CDR3 loop spans 14 amino acids. The V gene's germline CDR1 is SGHRS and CDR2 YFSETQ. The V and J ends lost 1 base and 4 bases, in that order; junction bases with no gene match: 3. The CDR3 DNA reads as TGCGCCAGCAGCTTGACAGGGGCTGCAGATACGCAGTATTTT. This sequence encodes CASSLTGAADTQYF.

This clone was detected a few times. This chain links TRBV29-1 with TRBJ2-2; D call uncertain. The CDR3 is made up of 11 amino acids. V was clipped by 6 bases and J by 7 bases, with 9 bases between them. The germline V gene encodes CDR1 SQVTM and CDR2 ANQGSEA. The CDR3 DNA reads TGCAGCGTCCGACTGCTCGGGGAGCTGTTTTTT. It encodes CSVRLLGELFF.

This chain uses TRBV5-1 with TRBJ1-6, with no clear D. The CDR3 sequence is 16 residues long. Per the germline V gene, CDR1 is SGHRS and CDR2 is YFSETQ. The V gene lost 4 bases and the J gene lost 7 bases, with 18 bases spanning the gap. This chain's CDR3 is CASSDVGQLANSPLHF. The CDR3 nucleotides read TGCGCCAGCAGCGACGTAGGGCAGCTAGCAAATTCACCCCTCCACTTT.

The chain recombines TRBV5-1 with TRBJ2-1; no clear D. Germline lookup yields CDR1 SGHRS and CDR2 YFSETQ. CDR3 length: 15 amino acids. V was clipped by 0 bases and J by 10 bases, with 17 bases between them. The CDR3 region is CASSLGPSPGEEQFF. Here the CDR3 DNA reads TGCGCCAGCAGCTTGGGGCCGAGTCCCGGAGAAGAGCAGTTCTTC.

The J gene is TRBJ1-4, the V gene TRBV7-9; D perhaps matches TRBD1 (6 bases). The CDR3 loop spans 14 amino acids. The V gene's germline CDR1 is SEHNR and CDR2 FQNEAQ (reference sequence). Trimming took 4 bases from V and 7 from J, leaving 13 bases between them. The CDR3 DNA is TGTGCCAGCAGCTCCTCCGGGACACCTGAAAAACTGTTTTTT. This sequence encodes CASSSSGTPEKLFF.

In this sample, this clone turned up a few times. CDR3 amino acids: CASSLQGNQPQHF. CDR3 DNA: TGTGCCAGCAGCTTGCAGGGTAATCAGCCCCAGCATTTT. The chain has TRBV6-5 and TRBJ1-5; possibly TRBD1 for D (5 bases). Germline V gene sequence: CDR1 MNHEY, CDR2 SVGAGI. Trimming removed 6 bases at V and 4 bases at J, with 10 bases between. The CDR3 covers 13 residues.

This clone was seen a handful of times. The chain links TRBV7-9 to TRBJ2-4; D gene uncertain. There are 13 residues in the CDR3. V gave up 0 bases and J gave up 4 bases, with 4 bases separating them. Germline V gene data show CDR1 as SEHNR and CDR2 as FQNEAQ (reference sequence). The chain's CDR3 is CASSLAGKNIQYF. For the CDR3, the DNA is TGTGCCAGCAGCTTAGCAGGGAAAAACATTCAGTACTTC.

V usage is TRBV7-2 and J usage is TRBJ2-3, with a tentative D call TRBD2 (6 bases). Germline lookup yields CDR1 SGHTA and CDR2 FQGNSA. The CDR3 has 15 residues. V shed 1 base and J shed 2 bases, with 10 bases lying between them. The DNA of the CDR3 is TGTGCCAGCAGCTTAGTGGGGGGTACCACAGATACGCAGTATTTT. This gives the protein CASSLVGGTTDTQYF.

The V and J genes are TRBV18 and TRBJ2-7; TRBD1 matches at 11 bases. Looked up from germline, CDR1 is KGHSH and CDR2 is LQKENI. V was pared by 4 bases and J by 4 bases, with 9 bases of the junction left unmatched. This CDR3 has 16 amino acids. DNA of the CDR3: TGTGCCAGCTCACGAGGTGGGACAGGGGGGTCATACGAGCAGTACGTC. Amino acids: CASSRGGTGGSYEQYV.

This chain joins TRBV5-1 and TRBJ1-1; TRBD1 matches at 7 bases. The CDR3 has 13 amino acids. From germline, CDR1 is SGHRS and CDR2 YFSETQ. Trimming cost V 2 bases and J 4 bases; bases outside gene matches: 2. The CDR3 loop reads CASSFTGATEAFF. The CDR3 coding sequence is TGCGCCAGCAGCTTCACAGGGGCCACTGAAGCTTTCTTT. Using reference TRBV5-1 and TRBJ1-1 for the parts outside the CDR3, the full variable domain is KAGVTQTPRYLIKTRGQQVTLSCSPISGHRSVSWYQQTPGQGLQFLFEYFSETQRNKGNFPGRFSGRQFSNSRSEMNVSTLELGDSALYLCASSFTGATEAFFGQGTRLTVV.

This chain uses TRBV5-1 with TRBJ1-2; D is unresolved. V lost 4 bases and J lost 0, with 13 bases in between. CDR1 SGHRS and CDR2 YFSETQ come from the germline V gene. This CDR3 is built from 15 residues. The CDR3 loop is CASSERGPANYGYTF. CDR3 DNA sequence: TGCGCCAGCAGCGAGAGAGGTCCAGCTAACTATGGCTACACCTTC.

The V call is TRBV5-1, the J call TRBJ2-1; 16 nucleotides align to TRBD2. This CDR3 comprises 17 residues. V lost 5 bases, J lost 12 bases, and 14 bases stayed unmatched. Germline V lookup: CDR1 SGHRS, CDR2 YFSETQ. CDR3 loop: CASSSALGLAGGIRQFF. Here the CDR3 DNA reads TGCGCCAGCAGTAGCGCCCTGGGACTAGCGGGGGGGATACGGCAGTTCTTC. Together with reference TRBV5-1 and TRBJ2-1, the CDR3 gives the full variable domain: KAGVTQTPRYLIKTRGQQVTLSCSPISGHRSVSWYQQTPGQGLQFLFEYFSETQRNKGNFPGRFSGRQFSNSRSEMNVSTLELGDSALYLCASSSALGLAGGIRQFFGPGTRLTVL.

This clone was counted between two and nine times. This chain connects TRBV2 to TRBJ1-3; D not certain. This CDR3 is 14 amino acids long. V was shortened by 8 bases and J by 0 bases, with 11 bases between the two germline ends. Germline V CDR1 and CDR2: SNHLY, FYNNEI. The CDR3 is CASLSGSSGNTIYF. Written as DNA, the CDR3 is TGTGCCAGCTTGAGTGGCAGCTCTGGAAACACCATATATTTT.

The chain links TRBV5-1 to TRBJ2-2; TRBD2 matches 11 bases. Germline values: CDR1 SGHRS, CDR2 YFSETQ. The CDR3 runs to 16 residues. J lost 4 bases, V lost 3 bases, and 5 bases had no gene match. The CDR3 DNA reads TGCGCCAGCAGCTCTTTGACTAGCGGGGTCACCGGGGAGCTGTTTTTT. It is translated as CASSSLTSGVTGELFF.

V and J are TRBV19 and TRBJ2-1, with a possible D match to TRBD1 (6 bases). There are 16 residues in the CDR3. Germline CDR1 and CDR2: LNHDA and SQIVND (reference sequence). Trimming left V 0 bases short and J 5 bases short, with 14 bases between. The CDR3 reads CASSIDSGTPNNEQFF. CDR3 nucleotide sequence: TGTGCCAGTAGTATAGATTCCGGGACACCCAACAATGAGCAGTTCTTC.

The chain couples TRBV27 to TRBJ2-1; 7 bases agree with TRBD2. Germline CDR1 is MNHEY and CDR2 is SMNVEV (reference sequence). Germline trimming cut 6 bases from V and 3 bases from J; bases unmatched to any gene: 2. The CDR3 runs 13 residues. CDR3 residues: CASRGGVYNEQFF. The CDR3 region has the DNA TGTGCCAGCAGGGGGGGGGTCTACAATGAGCAGTTCTTC.

The genes are TRBV3-1 (or the pseudogene TRBV3-2) and TRBJ2-2, with D perhaps TRBD2 (5 bases). Germline loops: CDR1 LGHDT, CDR2 YNNKEL (reference sequence). V lost 1 base, J lost 5 bases, and 5 bases lay in between. There are 13 residues in the CDR3. The DNA of the CDR3 is TGTGCCAGCAGCCAAGGAGGGACCGGGGAGCTGTTTTTT. Protein product: CASSQGGTGELFF.

V gene TRBV12-3 or TRBV12-4 combines with J gene TRBJ1-2, with 8 nucleotides matching TRBD1. This CDR3 has 13 amino acids. The trim removed 3 bases at V and 4 bases at J, leaving 1 base unmatched. The CDR3 DNA reads as TGTGCCAGCAGTTTGGGACAGGTCTATGGCTACACCTTC. Its translation: CASSLGQVYGYTF.